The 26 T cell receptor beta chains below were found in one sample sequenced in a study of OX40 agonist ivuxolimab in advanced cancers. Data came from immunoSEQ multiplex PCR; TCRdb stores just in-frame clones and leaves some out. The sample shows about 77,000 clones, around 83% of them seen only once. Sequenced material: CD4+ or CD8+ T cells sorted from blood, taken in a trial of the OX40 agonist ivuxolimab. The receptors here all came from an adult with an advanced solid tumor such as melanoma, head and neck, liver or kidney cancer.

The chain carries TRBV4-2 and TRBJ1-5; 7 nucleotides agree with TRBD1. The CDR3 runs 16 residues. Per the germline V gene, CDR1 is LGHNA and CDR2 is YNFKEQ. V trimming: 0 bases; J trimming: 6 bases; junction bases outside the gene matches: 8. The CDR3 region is CASSQEYTHRGQPQHF. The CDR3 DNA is TGTGCCAGCAGCCAAGAGTATACCCACAGGGGTCAGCCCCAGCATTTT.

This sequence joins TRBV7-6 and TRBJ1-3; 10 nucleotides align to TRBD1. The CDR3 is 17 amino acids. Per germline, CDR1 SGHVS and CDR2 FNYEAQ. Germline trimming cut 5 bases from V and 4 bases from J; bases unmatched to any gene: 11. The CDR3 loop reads CASSPMGGTGAGNTIYF. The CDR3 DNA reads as TGTGCCAGCAGCCCGATGGGCGGGACAGGGGCAGGAAACACCATATATTTT.

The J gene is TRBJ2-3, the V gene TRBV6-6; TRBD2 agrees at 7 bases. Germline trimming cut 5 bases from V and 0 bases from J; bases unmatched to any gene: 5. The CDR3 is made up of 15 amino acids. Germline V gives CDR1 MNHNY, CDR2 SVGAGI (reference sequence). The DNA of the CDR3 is TGTGCCAGCAGTGGCGGGGGTTCGAGCACAGATACGCAGTATTTT. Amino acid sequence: CASSGGGSSTDTQYF.

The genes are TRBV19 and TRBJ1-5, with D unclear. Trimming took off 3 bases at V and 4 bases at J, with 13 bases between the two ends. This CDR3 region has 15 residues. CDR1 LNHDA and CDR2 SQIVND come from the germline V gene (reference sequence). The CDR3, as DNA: TGTGCCAGTAGTATCGGCAGGCCCCATAATCAGCCCCAGCATTTT. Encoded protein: CASSIGRPHNQPQHF.

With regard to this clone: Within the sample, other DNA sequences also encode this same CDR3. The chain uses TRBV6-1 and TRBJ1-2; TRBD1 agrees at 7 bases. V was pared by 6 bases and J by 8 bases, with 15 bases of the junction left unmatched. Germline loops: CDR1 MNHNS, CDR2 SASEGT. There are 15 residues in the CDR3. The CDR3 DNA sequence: TGTGCCAGCAGACCAAAGGACAGGCCGGGGGGGGGCTACACCTTC. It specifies CASRPKDRPGGGYTF.

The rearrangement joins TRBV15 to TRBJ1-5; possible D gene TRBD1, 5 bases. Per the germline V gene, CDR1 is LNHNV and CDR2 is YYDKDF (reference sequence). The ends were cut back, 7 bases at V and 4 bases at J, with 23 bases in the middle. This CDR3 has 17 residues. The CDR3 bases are TGTGCCACCATGAATCGATGGGGGTTTGGTTTTAATCAGCCCCAGCATTTT. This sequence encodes CATMNRWGFGFNQPQHF. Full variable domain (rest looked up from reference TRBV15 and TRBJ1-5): DAMVIQNPRYQVTQFGKPVTLSCSQTLNHNVMYWYQQKSSQAPKLLFHYYDKDFNNEADTPDNFQSRRPNTSFCFLDIRSPGLGDTAMYLCATMNRWGFGFNQPQHFGDGTRLSIL.

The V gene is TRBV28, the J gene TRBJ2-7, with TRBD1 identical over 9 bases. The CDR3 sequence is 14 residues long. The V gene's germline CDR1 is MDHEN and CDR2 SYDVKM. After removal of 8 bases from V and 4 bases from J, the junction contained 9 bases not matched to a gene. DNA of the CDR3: TGTGCCAGCTTTTCGGGACAGGGAAGGTACGAGCAGTACTTC. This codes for CASFSGQGRYEQYF.

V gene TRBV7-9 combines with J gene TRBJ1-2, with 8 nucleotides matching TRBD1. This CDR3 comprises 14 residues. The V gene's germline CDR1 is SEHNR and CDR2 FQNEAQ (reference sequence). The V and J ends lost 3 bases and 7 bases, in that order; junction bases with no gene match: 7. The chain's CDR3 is CASSFGQGAVGYTF. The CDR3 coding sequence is TGTGCCAGCAGCTTCGGGCAGGGGGCAGTTGGCTACACCTTC.

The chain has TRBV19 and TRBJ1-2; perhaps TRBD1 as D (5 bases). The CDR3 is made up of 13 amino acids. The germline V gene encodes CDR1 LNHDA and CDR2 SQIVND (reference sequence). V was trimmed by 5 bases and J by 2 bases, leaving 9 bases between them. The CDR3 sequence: CASSSQGNYGYTF. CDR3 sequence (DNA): TGTGCCAGTAGTTCGCAGGGCAACTATGGCTACACCTTC.

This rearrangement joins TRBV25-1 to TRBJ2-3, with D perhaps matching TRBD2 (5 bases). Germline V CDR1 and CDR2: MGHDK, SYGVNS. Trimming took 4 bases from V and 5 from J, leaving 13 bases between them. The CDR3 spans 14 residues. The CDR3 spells CASSGPPGVDTQYF. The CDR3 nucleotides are TGTGCCAGCAGTGGACCCCCCGGGGTAGATACGCAGTATTTT.

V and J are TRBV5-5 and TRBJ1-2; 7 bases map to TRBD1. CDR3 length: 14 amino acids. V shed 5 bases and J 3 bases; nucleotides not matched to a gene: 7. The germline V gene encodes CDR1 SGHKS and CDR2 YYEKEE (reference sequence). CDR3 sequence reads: CASRYTGEDYGYTF. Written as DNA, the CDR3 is TGTGCCAGCAGGTATACAGGGGAAGACTATGGCTACACCTTC.

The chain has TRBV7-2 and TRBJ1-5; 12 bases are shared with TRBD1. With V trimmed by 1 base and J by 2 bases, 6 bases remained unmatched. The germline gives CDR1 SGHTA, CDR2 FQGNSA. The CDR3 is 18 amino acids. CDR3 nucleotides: TGTGCCAGCAGCTTAGGAGGGACAGGGGGCTTTCGCAATCAGCCCCAGCATTTT. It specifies CASSLGGTGGFRNQPQHF.

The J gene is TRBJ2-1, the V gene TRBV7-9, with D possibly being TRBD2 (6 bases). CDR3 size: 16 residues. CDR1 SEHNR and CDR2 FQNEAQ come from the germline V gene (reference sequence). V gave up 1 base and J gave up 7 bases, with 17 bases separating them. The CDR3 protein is CASSLVGREARNEQFF. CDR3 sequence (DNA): TGTGCCAGCAGCTTAGTTGGCAGGGAGGCAAGAAATGAGCAGTTCTTC. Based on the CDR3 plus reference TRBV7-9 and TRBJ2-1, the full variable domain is DTGVSQNPRHKITKRGQNVTFRCDPISEHNRLYWYRQTLGQGPEFLTYFQNEAQLEKSRLLSDRFSAERPKGSFSTLEIQRTEQGDSAMYLCASSLVGREARNEQFFGPGTRLTVL.

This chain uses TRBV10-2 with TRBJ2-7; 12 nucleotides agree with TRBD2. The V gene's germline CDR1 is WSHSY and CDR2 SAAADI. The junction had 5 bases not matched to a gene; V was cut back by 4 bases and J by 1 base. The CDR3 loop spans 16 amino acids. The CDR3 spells CASSASGGVGSYEQYF. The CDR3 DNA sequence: TGCGCCAGCAGTGCTAGCGGGGGGGTTGGGTCCTACGAGCAGTACTTC.

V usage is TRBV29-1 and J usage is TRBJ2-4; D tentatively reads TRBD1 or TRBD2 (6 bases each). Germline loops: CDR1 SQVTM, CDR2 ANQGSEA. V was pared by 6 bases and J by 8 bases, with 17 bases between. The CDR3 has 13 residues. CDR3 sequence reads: CSVVEGGSDIQYF. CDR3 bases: TGCAGCGTAGTAGAGGGGGGCTCGGACATTCAGTACTTC.

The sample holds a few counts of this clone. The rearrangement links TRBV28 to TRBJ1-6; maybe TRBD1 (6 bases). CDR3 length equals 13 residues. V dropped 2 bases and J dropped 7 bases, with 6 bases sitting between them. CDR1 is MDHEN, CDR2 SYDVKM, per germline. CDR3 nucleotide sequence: TGTGCCAGCAGTTTAGGGGGCAATTCACCCCTCCACTTT. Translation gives CASSLGGNSPLHF.

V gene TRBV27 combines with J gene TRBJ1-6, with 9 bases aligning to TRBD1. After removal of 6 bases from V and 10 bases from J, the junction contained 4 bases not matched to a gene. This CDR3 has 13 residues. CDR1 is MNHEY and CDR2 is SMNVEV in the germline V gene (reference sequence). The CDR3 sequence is CASRGTGQSPLHF. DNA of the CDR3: TGTGCCAGCAGGGGGACAGGGCAATCACCCCTCCACTTT.

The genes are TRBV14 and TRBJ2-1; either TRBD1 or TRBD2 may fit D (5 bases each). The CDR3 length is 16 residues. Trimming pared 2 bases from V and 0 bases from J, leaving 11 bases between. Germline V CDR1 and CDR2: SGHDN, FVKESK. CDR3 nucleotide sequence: TGTGCCAGCAGCCAACTCCCAGGGAGCTCCTACAATGAGCAGTTCTTC. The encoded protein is CASSQLPGSSYNEQFF.

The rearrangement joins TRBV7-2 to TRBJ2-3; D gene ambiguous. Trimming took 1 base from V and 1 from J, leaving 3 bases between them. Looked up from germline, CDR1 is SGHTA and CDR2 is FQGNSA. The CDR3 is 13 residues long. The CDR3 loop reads CASSLGGTDTQYF. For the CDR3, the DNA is TGTGCCAGCAGCTTAGGCGGCACAGATACGCAGTATTTT.

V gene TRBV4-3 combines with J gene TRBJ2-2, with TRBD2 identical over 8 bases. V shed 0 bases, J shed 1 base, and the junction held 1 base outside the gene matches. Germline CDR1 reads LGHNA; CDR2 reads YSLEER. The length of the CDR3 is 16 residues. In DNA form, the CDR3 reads TGCGCCAGCAGCCAAGATGGGACTAGGAACACCGGGGAGCTGTTTTTT. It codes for CASSQDGTRNTGELFF.

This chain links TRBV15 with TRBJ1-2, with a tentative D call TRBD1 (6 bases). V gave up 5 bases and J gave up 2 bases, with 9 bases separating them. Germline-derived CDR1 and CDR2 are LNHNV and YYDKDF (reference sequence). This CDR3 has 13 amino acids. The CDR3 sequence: CATSAGANYGYTF. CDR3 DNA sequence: TGTGCCACCAGCGCGGGGGCGAACTATGGCTACACCTTC.

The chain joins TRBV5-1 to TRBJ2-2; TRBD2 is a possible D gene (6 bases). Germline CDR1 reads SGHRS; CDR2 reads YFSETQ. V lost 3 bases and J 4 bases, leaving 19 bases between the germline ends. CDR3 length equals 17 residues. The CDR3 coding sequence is TGCGCCAGCAGCTCCGACAGTCGGGGGTCCGGCACCGGGGAGCTGTTTTTT. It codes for CASSSDSRGSGTGELFF.

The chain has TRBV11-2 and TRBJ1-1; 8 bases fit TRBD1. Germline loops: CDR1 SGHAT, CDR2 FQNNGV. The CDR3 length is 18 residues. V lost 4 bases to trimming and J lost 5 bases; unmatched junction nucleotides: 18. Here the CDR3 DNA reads TGTGCCAGCAGCTCCCCCTTTCATTATCAGGGGGCAATTACTGAAGCTTTCTTT. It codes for CASSSPFHYQGAITEAFF.

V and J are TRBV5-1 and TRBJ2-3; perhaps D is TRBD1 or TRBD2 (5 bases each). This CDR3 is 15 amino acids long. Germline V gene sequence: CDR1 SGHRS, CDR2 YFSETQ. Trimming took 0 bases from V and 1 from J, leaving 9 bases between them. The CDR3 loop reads CASSLVGDGTDTQYF. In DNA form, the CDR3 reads TGCGCCAGCAGCTTGGTGGGGGACGGCACAGATACGCAGTATTTT.

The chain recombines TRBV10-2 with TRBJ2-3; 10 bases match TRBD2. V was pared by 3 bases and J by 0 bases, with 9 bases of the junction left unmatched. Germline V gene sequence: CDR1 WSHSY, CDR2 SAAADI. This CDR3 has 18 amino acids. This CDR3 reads CASSDPGLAIPSTDTQYF. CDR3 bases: TGCGCCAGCAGTGACCCGGGACTAGCGATTCCTAGCACAGATACGCAGTATTTT.

DNA for the CDR3: TGTGCCAGTGGCTCCAGAGAGACCCAGTACTTC. This translates into CASGSRETQYF. This rearrangement joins TRBV11-3 to TRBJ2-5; D is uncertain. The germline CDR1 and CDR2 sequences are SGHNT and YENEEA. V shed 9 bases and J shed 4 bases, with 9 bases lying between them. There are 11 residues in the CDR3.